Listed below are T cell receptor beta chains from one sample, sequenced in a study of HIV-infected patients and healthy controls. Each CDR3 protein is one row after TCRdb ran MiXCR on the 5' RACE reads. The sample holds around 18,000 distinct CDR3 sequences, around a tenth seen once. Sequencing used blood. The receptors were sampled from an adult in good health. Each CDR3 is given with its conserved first and last residue. The order of the fields is D gene, CDR3 length, V gene, J gene, clone size, CDR3 protein, CDR3 DNA. D genes are given only for firm matches. Some rows mark clone size as missing; the rest say once, few, many or name a class of expanded clone.

D: -
length: 15
V: TRBV29-1
J: TRBJ2-2
size: many
CDR3: CSVEDQAANTGELFF
DNA: TGCAGCGTTGAAGATCAGGCAGCCAACACCGGGGAGCTGTTTTTT

D: TRBD2
length: 15
V: TRBV9
J: TRBJ2-1
size: -
CDR3: CASSAGRASYNEQFF
DNA: TGTGCCAGCAGCGCCGGGAGGGCCTCCTACAATGAGCAGTTCTTC

D: TRBD2
length: 14
V: TRBV27
J: TRBJ2-5
size: medium-sized
CDR3: CASVFCLGGETQYF
DNA: TGTGCCAGCGTTTTTTGCTTGGGGGGGGAGACCCAGTACTTC

D: -
length: 16
V: TRBV27
J: TRBJ2-1
size: -
CDR3: CASSSFSGPLGNEQFF
DNA: TGTGCCAGCAGTTCATTCAGTGGCCCTTTAGGCAATGAGCAGTTCTTC

D: -
length: 16
V: TRBV6-2/TRBV6-3
J: TRBJ2-5
size: medium-sized
CDR3: CASSFSGTNRQETQYF
DNA: TGTGCCAGCAGCTTCTCCGGGACCAACCGACAAGAGACCCAGTACTTC

D: -
length: 15
V: TRBV30
J: TRBJ2-7
size: many
CDR3: CAWSVPEGAWEEQYF
DNA: TGTGCCTGGAGTGTACCGGAGGGAGCCTGGGAGGAGCAGTACTTC

D: TRBD2
length: 19
V: TRBV12-3/TRBV12-4
J: TRBJ2-1
size: many
CDR3: CASKPGTSETPSSYNEQFF
DNA: TGTGCCAGCAAACCCGGGACTAGCGAAACACCTAGCTCCTACAATGAGCAGTTCTTC

D: -
length: 12
V: TRBV30
J: TRBJ2-6
size: many
CDR3: CAWRGGANVLTF
DNA: TGTGCCTGGAGGGGGGGGGCCAACGTCCTGACTTTC

D: TRBD1
length: 17
V: TRBV4-2
J: TRBJ1-4
size: many
CDR3: CASSQDRPDRAGEKLFF
DNA: TGTGCCAGCAGCCAAGATCGGCCAGACAGGGCTGGTGAAAAACTGTTTTTT

D: -
length: 11
V: TRBV30
J: TRBJ1-1
size: medium-sized
CDR3: CAWHSNTEAFF
DNA: TGTGCCTGGCACTCGAACACTGAAGCTTTCTTT

D: -
length: 14
V: TRBV13
J: TRBJ2-3
size: -
CDR3: CASSQGADTDTQYF
DNA: TGTGCCAGCAGTCAAGGGGCTGACACAGATACGCAGTATTTT

D: TRBD2
length: 17
V: TRBV20-1
J: TRBJ2-5
size: -
CDR3: CSARGEASGRGIETQYF
DNA: TGCAGTGCTAGAGGGGAGGCTAGCGGGAGGGGTATAGAGACCCAGTACTTC

D: TRBD1
length: 15
V: TRBV6-6
J: TRBJ1-1
size: -
CDR3: CASNEQGAGDTEAFF
DNA: TGTGCCAGCAACGAACAGGGGGCAGGGGACACTGAAGCTTTCTTT

D: TRBD1
length: 15
V: TRBV6-2/TRBV6-3
J: TRBJ2-1
size: few
CDR3: CASSSGTGGVNEQFF
DNA: TGTGCCAGCAGTTCCGGGACAGGGGGGGTCAATGAGCAGTTCTTC

D: TRBD2
length: 19
V: TRBV5-4
J: TRBJ2-7
size: few
CDR3: CASSPTISSGRDNTYEQYF
DNA: TGTGCCAGCAGCCCCACCATTAGCTCCGGGAGGGACAACACCTACGAGCAGTACTTC

D: TRBD1
length: 14
V: TRBV25-1
J: TRBJ2-7
size: many
CDR3: CASSARTGPYEQYF
DNA: TGTGCCAGCAGTGCCCGGACAGGTCCCTACGAGCAGTACTTC

D: TRBD1
length: 15
V: TRBV7-9
J: TRBJ2-3
size: many
CDR3: CASSPGQGAVDTQYF
DNA: TGTGCCAGCAGCCCGGGACAGGGGGCAGTGGATACGCAGTATTTT

D: TRBD2
length: 15
V: TRBV11-2
J: TRBJ2-5
size: many
CDR3: CASSLRGGREETQYF
DNA: TGTGCCAGCAGCCTCCGGGGCGGGAGAGAGGAGACCCAGTACTTC

D: -
length: 14
V: TRBV14
J: TRBJ2-7
size: many
CDR3: CASSQANSAYEQYF
DNA: TGTGCCAGCAGCCAAGCGAACAGTGCCTACGAGCAGTACTTC

D: TRBD2
length: 17
V: TRBV6-5
J: TRBJ2-1
size: -
CDR3: CASSHPTSGRAFNEQFF
DNA: TGTGCCAGCAGTCATCCGACTAGCGGGAGGGCCTTCAATGAGCAGTTCTTC

D: -
length: 12
V: TRBV28
J: TRBJ1-6
size: many
CDR3: CASNLNNSPLHF
DNA: TGTGCCAGCAATCTTAATAATTCACCCCTCCACTTT

D: -
length: 14
V: TRBV28
J: TRBJ2-5
size: many
CDR3: CASSLGQFRTPQYF
DNA: TGTGCCAGCAGTTTAGGACAGTTCCGAACCCCCCAGTACTTC

D: -
length: 15
V: TRBV14
J: TRBJ2-1
size: many
CDR3: CASSQVRLRENEQFF
DNA: TGTGCCAGCAGCCAAGTCCGCCTGAGGGAGAATGAGCAGTTCTTC

D: TRBD2
length: 16
V: TRBV4-1
J: TRBJ2-1
size: medium-sized
CDR3: CASSPSTSGRANEQFF
DNA: TGCGCCAGCAGCCCCTCGACTAGCGGGAGGGCCAATGAGCAGTTCTTC

D: -
length: 13
V: TRBV12-3/TRBV12-4
J: TRBJ1-2
size: few
CDR3: CASSPGENYGYTF
DNA: TGTGCCAGCAGCCCAGGGGAGAACTATGGCTACACCTTC

D: TRBD2
length: 13
V: TRBV20-1
J: TRBJ2-5
size: few
CDR3: CSRGLAGGETQYF
DNA: TGCAGTCGGGGACTAGCAGGTGGAGAGACCCAGTACTTC

D: TRBD1
length: 14
V: TRBV2
J: TRBJ2-2
size: -
CDR3: CASIGQGGTGELFF
DNA: TGTGCCAGCATCGGACAGGGTGGGACCGGGGAGCTGTTTTTT

D: -
length: 13
V: TRBV11-2
J: TRBJ1-5
size: medium-sized
CDR3: CASSLESYQPQHF
DNA: TGTGCCAGCAGCTTAGAGTCCTATCAGCCCCAGCATTTT

D: TRBD2
length: 16
V: TRBV7-2
J: TRBJ2-7
size: many
CDR3: CASSLFGLAGPAEQYF
DNA: TGTGCCAGCAGCTTGTTTGGACTAGCGGGGCCTGCCGAGCAGTACTTC

D: TRBD2
length: 16
V: TRBV2
J: TRBJ2-3
size: many
CDR3: CASGKGASGSTDTQYF
DNA: TGTGCCAGCGGAAAGGGAGCTAGCGGGAGTACAGATACGCAGTATTTT

D: -
length: 15
V: TRBV3-1
J: TRBJ2-5
size: many
CDR3: CASSQDVTLTETQYF
DNA: TGTGCCAGCAGCCAAGATGTTACGCTTACAGAGACCCAGTACTTC

D: -
length: 12
V: TRBV4-2
J: TRBJ2-7
size: few
CDR3: CASSQEGVEQYF
DNA: TGTGCCAGCAGCCAAGAGGGTGTCGAGCAGTACTTC

D: TRBD1
length: 14
V: TRBV14
J: TRBJ2-7
size: -
CDR3: CASSQLGGRNEQYF
DNA: TGTGCCAGCAGCCAATTAGGGGGCAGGAACGAGCAGTACTTC

D: -
length: 15
V: TRBV7-2
J: TRBJ2-3
size: once
CDR3: CASSPNYLSTDTQYF
DNA: TGTGCCAGCAGTCCAAACTACCTTAGCACAGATACGCAGTATTTT

D: TRBD1
length: 16
V: TRBV7-3
J: TRBJ2-5
size: -
CDR3: CASSGGTGGSQETQYF
DNA: TGTGCCAGCTCTGGGGGTACAGGGGGTAGCCAAGAGACCCAGTACTTC

D: TRBD1
length: 12
V: TRBV10-2
J: TRBJ2-5
size: many
CDR3: CASSVGGETQYF
DNA: TGCGCCAGCAGTGTAGGGGGCGAGACCCAGTACTTC

D: -
length: 15
V: TRBV25-1
J: TRBJ1-1
size: many
CDR3: CASSELGGDVGEAFF
DNA: TGTGCCAGCAGTGAATTGGGGGGCGATGTAGGTGAAGCTTTCTTT

D: -
length: 12
V: TRBV7-2
J: TRBJ2-5
size: large
CDR3: CASSTYQETQYF
DNA: TGTGCCAGCAGCACATACCAAGAGACCCAGTACTTC

D: -
length: 13
V: TRBV29-1
J: TRBJ2-5
size: few
CDR3: CSVGRLVFETQYF
DNA: TGCAGCGTGGGCCGACTAGTGTTCGAGACCCAGTACTTC

D: TRBD2
length: 15
V: TRBV29-1
J: TRBJ2-7
size: many
CDR3: CSVESTSANSYEQYF
DNA: TGCAGCGTTGAGTCTACTAGCGCGAACTCCTACGAGCAGTACTTC

D: -
length: 15
V: TRBV6-5
J: TRBJ2-7
size: many
CDR3: CASSSTGLGAYEQYF
DNA: TGTGCCAGCAGTTCTACCGGGTTGGGAGCCTACGAGCAGTACTTC

D: TRBD2
length: 17
V: TRBV20-1
J: TRBJ2-3
size: many
CDR3: CSARERGAGGPGDTQYF
DNA: TGCAGTGCTAGAGAGCGGGGTGCGGGAGGGCCCGGAGATACGCAGTATTTT

D: TRBD2
length: 16
V: TRBV6-5
J: TRBJ2-1
size: many
CDR3: CASSSHKGGPYNEQFF
DNA: TGTGCCAGCAGTTCCCACAAGGGAGGGCCGTACAATGAGCAGTTCTTC

D: -
length: 12
V: TRBV11-3
J: TRBJ2-1
size: many
CDR3: CASSFRENEQFF
DNA: TGTGCCAGCAGCTTCAGGGAAAATGAGCAGTTCTTC

D: -
length: 16
V: TRBV7-2
J: TRBJ2-5
size: -
CDR3: CASSLVLGGGSETQYF
DNA: TGTGCCAGCAGCTTAGTTTTGGGGGGAGGATCCGAGACCCAGTACTTC